This paragraph covers one T cell receptor (beta chain) sequence. No antigen is known for it. It was with a sample-barcoded 5' primer and a J-beta primer mix that a second PCR of about 7 to 12 cycles was run. TCRdb ran MiXCR on the 5' RACE reads and lists one entry per CDR3 protein. The repertoire includes around 2 million distinct CDR3 sequences, about 39% of them detected once, and around 23% sits in the top ten. The data are from a study of blood T cells in healthy people across ages. Whole-study results and caveats: A roughly linear fall in TCR beta diversity per million T cells was seen with increasing age.

V dropped 4 bases and J dropped 3 bases, with 12 bases sitting between them. This CDR3 is 14 amino acids long. Germline V CDR1 and CDR2: MNHEY, SVGAGI. This clonotype originated in a human donor in good health. The chain couples TRBV6-5 to TRBJ2-5; D possibly uses TRBD1 or TRBD2 (5 bases each). The sample consisted of blood. The CDR3 coding sequence is TGTGCCAGCAGTTCCCCGGGGCTCAAAGAGACCCAGTACTTC. As protein: CASSSPGLKETQYF.